The text below deals with one T cell receptor beta chain. Its target is not known. Germline trimming cut 9 bases from V and 0 bases from J; bases unmatched to any gene: 9. Germline-derived CDR1 and CDR2 are SGHTS and YDEGEE. CDR3 size: 15 residues. TCRdb's table, derived via immunoSEQ multiplex PCR, lists solely in-frame clones and lacks some. The sample carries around 300,000 clones, 75% to 90% recorded once. This sample stems from a study of Ad26.COV2.S vaccination and SARS-CoV-2 variants. Study overall: The authors gave Ad26.COV2.S intramuscularly, either once or twice 56 days apart.

General observations from the study: Those who received vaccine or placebo ended up with similar non-spike TCR breadth.

Treatment of the sample: around 19 received Ad26.COV2.S at low or high dose, single or two shots; about 5 received placebo; per-sample allocation not given. Collection of samples fell on day 63 after the first vaccine or placebo injection. Donation came from an adult in Boston who was aged 18-55 years. The V call is TRBV5-8, the J call TRBJ2-1; 7 bases are shared with TRBD2. The sequence came from a person between 18 and 65 years old who received the Ad26.COV2.S COVID-19 vaccine or a placebo. The sequences come from peripheral blood, collected in a trial of Ad26.COV2.S vaccine versus placebo. CDR3 region: CAITGRLSSYNEQFF. The CDR3 DNA reads as TGTGCCATCACCGGGAGGTTGAGCTCCTACAATGAGCAGTTCTTC.